The rows below give T cell receptor beta chains drawn from one sample of a study of CXCR3-negative and CXCR3-positive naive CD8 T cells. Reprocessing the 5' RACE reads, TCRdb reports a single entry for every CDR3 protein and omits DNA. The sample has approximately 100,000 distinct CDR3 sequences, and its top ten clones hold 0.9% to 1.2%. The specimen was naive CXCR3+ CD8+ T cells from blood. These receptors all stem from a human donor in good health. Some clones in this sample may be carry-over from other donors' samples. Each CDR3 is given with its conserved first and last residue.

cdr3_length j_call v_call cdr3_aa
13 TRBJ2-5 TRBV28 CASSFMVEETQYF
17 TRBJ2-4 TRBV7-3 CASSPYGQGVYGNIQYF
15 TRBJ2-7 TRBV7-9 CASSLDRTGSYEQYF
17 TRBJ1-6 TRBV9 CASSAFGGSSYNSPLHF
13 TRBJ2-7 TRBV29-1 CSVEAEGLYEQYF
20 TRBJ2-6 TRBV11-2 CASSLGTGRIGGSGANVLTF
15 TRBJ2-3 TRBV6-5 CASSPPRGHKDTQYF
13 TRBJ1-5 TRBV29-1 CSVGGTSFQPQHF
15 TRBJ2-1 TRBV4-3 CASSQGVSGYNEQFF
14 TRBJ2-2 TRBV6-6 CASDRDANTGELFF
15 TRBJ1-1 TRBV29-1 CSVPKLGTLNTEAFF
14 TRBJ2-7 TRBV3-1 CASSRASGWYEQYF
16 TRBJ1-3 TRBV4-3 CASSQDLPGSGNTIYF
13 TRBJ2-1 TRBV4-1 CASSQSKRNEQFF
12 TRBJ2-2 TRBV29-1 CSDWGETGELFF
14 TRBJ2-5 TRBV11-1 CASSFSLGQETQYF
14 TRBJ1-2 TRBV5-1 CASSLETGVDGYTF
23 TRBJ2-2 TRBV7-8 CASSSPKIRARPGGLFGAGELFF
14 TRBJ1-2 TRBV19 CASRGQGSSYGYTF
17 TRBJ1-2 TRBV21-1 CASSKGPLWETLYGYTF
13 TRBJ2-1 TRBV19 CASSLGGSGEQFF
12 TRBJ1-2 TRBV29-1 CSVDRTSYGYTF
18 TRBJ1-5 TRBV2 CASSAKGSGVAGNQPQHF
15 TRBJ2-5 TRBV9 CASSVDEGRRETQYF
14 TRBJ1-6 TRBV28 CASSLQGDFSPLHF
18 TRBJ2-2 TRBV20-1 CSARFPGGSDGRTGELFF
14 TRBJ1-1 TRBV5-5 CASSFGFSRIEAFF
13 TRBJ2-1 TRBV12-3/TRBV12-4 CASSLILWPEQFF
14 TRBJ2-4 TRBV30 CAGGGGLTKNIQYF
11 TRBJ2-7 TRBV27 CASREGYEQYF
13 TRBJ2-7 TRBV7-9 CASSGTGTYEQYF
11 TRBJ2-2 TRBV6-2/TRBV6-3 CASMRAGELFF
17 TRBJ2-5 TRBV29-1 CSVATPSDRLAGETQYF
15 TRBJ2-3 TRBV12-3/TRBV12-4 CASSFQGPQTDTQYF
16 TRBJ2-1 TRBV4-2 CASSHPDRGGANEQFF
13 TRBJ1-2 TRBV6-5 CASSYREIYGYTF
15 TRBJ2-3 TRBV27 CASSFSRTVSDTQYF
13 TRBJ2-1 TRBV4-3 CASSLNYNNEQFF
16 TRBJ1-3 TRBV7-9 CASSLAGTSTGNTIYF
15 TRBJ2-7 TRBV20-1 CSVREGQGSAYEQYF